Presented here are 29 T cell receptor beta chains from one specimen sequenced in a study of blood T cell repertoires in COVID-19. Sequencing used immunoSEQ multiplex PCR; TCRdb keeps in-frame clones, though not all of them. The sample gives roughly 130,000 clones, just over 85% of which show up once; roughly 4.7% is in the top ten. The sequencing sample was made of peripheral blood. These receptors came from a middle-aged man with acute or convalescent COVID-19.

The CDR3 sequence: CASSLQGDREETQYF. CDR3 nucleotides: TGCGCCAGCAGCTTGCAAGGAGACAGGGAGGAGACCCAGTACTTC. V usage is TRBV5-1 and J usage is TRBJ2-5, with 7 positions matching TRBD1. In germline, CDR1 is SGHRS, CDR2 YFSETQ. CDR3 length equals 15 residues. Germline trimming cut 1 base from V and 5 bases from J; bases unmatched to any gene: 8.

This clone was observed a handful of times. J is TRBJ2-2 and V is TRBV19, with TRBD1 identical over 8 bases. The CDR3 has 16 residues. Germline assignment: CDR1 LNHDA and CDR2 SQIVND (reference sequence). Germline trimming cut 3 bases from V and 8 bases from J; bases unmatched to any gene: 11. The CDR3 spells CASSIRGPPQRGELFF. DNA for the CDR3: TGTGCCAGTAGTATCAGGGGGCCCCCTCAACGGGGGGAGCTGTTTTTT.

V is TRBV2 and J is TRBJ2-2; a possible D gene is TRBD2 (6 bases). Between the trimmed V and J ends, which lost 1 base and 0 bases, there was a span of 9 bases. The CDR3 extends over 16 amino acids. Germline V lookup: CDR1 SNHLY, CDR2 FYNNEI. This chain's CDR3 is CASSEEGGTNTGELFF. The CDR3 DNA follows: TGTGCCAGCAGTGAAGAAGGCGGGACGAACACCGGGGAGCTGTTTTTT.

Details on this clone: Other DNA sequences within the sample encode an identical CDR3. The rearrangement joins TRBV7-9 to TRBJ2-7; D is possibly TRBD1 (6 bases). Trimming took 5 bases from V and 2 from J, leaving 13 bases between them. Germline CDR1 reads SEHNR; CDR2 reads FQNEAQ (reference sequence). There are 14 residues in the CDR3. The CDR3 nucleotides are TGTGCCAGCAGCCATCGGACAGCTACCTACGAGCAGTACTTC. This translates into CASSHRTATYEQYF.

The gene calls are TRBV20-1 and TRBJ1-5; 11 bases fit TRBD1. V shed 3 bases and J 6 bases; nucleotides not matched to a gene: 7. This CDR3 has 15 residues. CDR1 and CDR2 from the germline V gene are DFQATT and SNEGSKA (reference sequence). Here the CDR3 DNA reads TGCAGTGCTAGTTCGGACAGGGGGCTAGGTCAGCCCCAGCATTTT. This codes for CSASSDRGLGQPQHF.

This clone was counted a few times. The chain employs TRBV30 and TRBJ1-3; 11 positions match TRBD1. The V gene's germline CDR1 is GTSNPN and CDR2 SVGIG (reference sequence). This CDR3 contains 15 residues. Germline trimming cut 2 bases from V and 2 bases from J; bases unmatched to any gene: 2. CDR3 loop: CAWSWGQGAGNTIYF. The CDR3 coding sequence is TGTGCCTGGAGTTGGGGACAGGGGGCTGGAAACACCATATATTTT.

This chain links TRBV15 with TRBJ1-1; 8 bases agree with TRBD1. The junction had 8 bases not matched to a gene; V was cut back by 7 bases and J by 7 bases. Germline CDR1 and CDR2: LNHNV and YYDKDF (reference sequence). The CDR3 spans 13 residues. The CDR3 region has the DNA TGTGCCACCACCTTCGGACAGGGCGGTGAAGCTTTCTTT. Encoded protein: CATTFGQGGEAFF.

The rearrangement uses TRBV30 and TRBJ2-3; perhaps TRBD2 as D (5 bases). The V gene's germline CDR1 is GTSNPN and CDR2 SVGIG (reference sequence). There are 12 residues in the CDR3. The V end lost 0 bases, the J end lost 6 bases, and 7 bases lay between the germline ends. The CDR3 DNA is TGTGCCTGGAGTGTAGCGGCGGATACGCAGTATTTT. Encoded protein: CAWSVAADTQYF.

The chain recombines TRBV30 with TRBJ1-1, with D unresolved. Trimming stripped 7 bases from V and 3 bases from J, with 18 bases between. Looked up from germline, CDR1 is GTSNPN and CDR2 is SVGIG (reference sequence). The length of the CDR3 is 14 residues. Here the CDR3 DNA reads TGTGCCTCCCATGACGGCAGGAGGTACACTGAAGCTTTCTTT. It is translated as CASHDGRRYTEAFF.

This clone was observed once. The rearrangement links TRBV19 to TRBJ1-5, with 7 positions matching TRBD1. V shed 7 bases, J shed 1 base, and the junction held 7 bases outside the gene matches. Germline V CDR1 and CDR2: LNHDA, SQIVND (reference sequence). This CDR3 spans 15 amino acids. CDR3 coding DNA: TGTGCCAGTACACCCCGGGACAGCAGCAATCAGCCCCAGCATTTT. This translates into CASTPRDSSNQPQHF.

This sequence joins TRBV2 and TRBJ2-7; a possible D gene is TRBD2 (5 bases). The CDR3 runs 12 residues. Between the trimmed V and J ends, which lost 7 bases and 6 bases, there was a span of 13 bases. Germline CDR1 reads SNHLY; CDR2 reads FYNNEI. The CDR3 bases are TGTGCCAGCATCGAGGGAATGGGCGAGCAGTACTTC. Protein: CASIEGMGEQYF.

The rearrangement uses TRBV6-5 and TRBJ1-1, with D maybe TRBD1 (5 bases). Trimming removed 2 bases from V and 1 base from J, with 11 bases in between. The CDR3 extends over 15 amino acids. Per the germline V gene, CDR1 is MNHEY and CDR2 is SVGAGI. The CDR3 region is CASSYVARENTEAFF. CDR3 DNA: TGTGCCAGCAGTTACGTTGCCAGGGAGAACACTGAAGCTTTCTTT.

The V call is TRBV29-1, the J call TRBJ2-1, with D possibly TRBD2 on 6 matching bases. Trimming removed 7 bases from V and 12 bases from J, with 31 bases in between. The CDR3 is made up of 16 amino acids. CDR1 and CDR2 from the germline V gene are SQVTM and ANQGSEA. CDR3 coding DNA: TGCAGCGCTTCCGCTTCGGGACTGTCCCTCCTCGCATGGCAGTTCTTC. Residues: CSASASGLSLLAWQFF.

The chain recombines TRBV19 with TRBJ2-2; TRBD1 matches 8 bases. CDR1 and CDR2 (germline): LNHDA, SQIVND (reference sequence). Unmatched junction bases numbered 4, after V lost 3 bases and J lost 4 bases. The CDR3 extends over 15 amino acids. The CDR3 here is CASSMDREITGELFF. The CDR3 coding sequence is TGTGCCAGTAGTATGGACAGGGAAATCACCGGGGAGCTGTTTTTT.

This clone appeared a few times. V and J are TRBV10-1 and TRBJ2-7, with 10 bases fitting TRBD1. Germline V gives CDR1 WNHNN, CDR2 SYGVQD (reference sequence). The junction had 0 bases not matched to a gene; V was cut back by 2 bases and J by 5 bases. The CDR3 is 13 residues long. The CDR3 DNA is TGCGCCAGCAGTGAGGACAGGGGGCACGAGCAGTACTTC. This codes for CASSEDRGHEQYF.

This chain uses TRBV5-1 with TRBJ2-1; the D gene is possibly TRBD1 (6 bases). V lost 0 bases, J lost 8 bases, and 15 bases lay in between. The CDR3 is 15 amino acids. The V gene's germline CDR1 is SGHRS and CDR2 YFSETQ. DNA for the CDR3: TGCGCCAGCAGCTTGGGGGCAGGGGAAAGCGATGAGCAGTTCTTC. This encodes CASSLGAGESDEQFF.

The chain has TRBV6-5 and TRBJ1-5; perhaps TRBD1 as D (5 bases). The CDR3 totals 14 residues. Germline CDR1 MNHEY, CDR2 SVGAGI. Trimming took off 6 bases at V and 2 bases at J, with 11 bases between the two ends. CDR3 sequence (DNA): TGTGCCAGCAGGGGGGGTCTGGGCAATCAGCCCCAGCATTTT. This codes for CASRGGLGNQPQHF.

The chain combines TRBV24-1 with TRBJ2-1, with 10 bases lining up with TRBD2. Germline values: CDR1 KGHDR, CDR2 SFDVKD. This CDR3 contains 15 residues. J gave up 5 bases and V 4 bases, and 4 bases lay outside the gene matches. The CDR3 protein is CATSEWTSGHNEQFF. DNA for the CDR3: TGTGCCACCAGTGAGTGGACTAGCGGCCACAATGAGCAGTTCTTC.

The chain employs TRBV19 and TRBJ2-1; TRBD2 matches at 11 bases. The CDR3 loop spans 16 amino acids. In germline, CDR1 is LNHDA, CDR2 SQIVND (reference sequence). With V trimmed by 5 bases and J by 6 bases, 9 bases remained unmatched. The CDR3 loop reads CASSVATSGRVNEQFF. The CDR3, as DNA: TGTGCCAGTAGTGTGGCCACTAGCGGGAGAGTCAATGAGCAGTTCTTC.

This chain links TRBV5-8 with TRBJ1-5; 7 bases match TRBD1. Losses at the gene ends were 5 bases for V and 9 bases for J; bases not matched to a gene: 8. Per the germline V gene, CDR1 is SGHTS and CDR2 is YDEGEE. This CDR3 has 13 residues. The CDR3 nucleotides read TGTGCCAGCAGAGGACAGGCCGGGGGGCCCCAGCATTTT. Translating gives CASRGQAGGPQHF. Using reference TRBV5-8 and TRBJ1-5 for the parts outside the CDR3, the full variable domain is EAGVTQSPTHLIKTRGQQATLRCSPISGHTSVYWYQQALGLGLQFLLWYDEGEERNRGNFPPRFSGRQFPNYSSELNVNALELEDSALYLCASRGQAGGPQHFGDGTRLSIL.

The V call is TRBV7-8, the J call TRBJ1-5; D gene ambiguous. This CDR3 is 14 amino acids long. CDR1 is SGHVS, CDR2 FQNEAQ, per germline. The V and J ends lost 5 bases and 4 bases respectively, with 12 bases between them. CDR3 in amino acids: CASSPASGNQPQHF. The CDR3 region has the DNA TGTGCCAGCAGCCCGGCGAGCGGGAATCAGCCCCAGCATTTT.

The CDR3 bases are TGTGCCTGGAGTGTACTGGAGACCCAGTACTTC. Amino acids: CAWSVLETQYF. The rearrangement links TRBV30 to TRBJ2-5; D is ambiguous. Trimming took off 0 bases at V and 5 bases at J, with 4 bases between the two ends. The CDR3 covers 11 residues. Germline-derived CDR1 and CDR2 are GTSNPN and SVGIG (reference sequence).

V is TRBV10-2 and J is TRBJ2-4, with a possible D match to TRBD2 (7 bases). In germline, CDR1 is WSHSY, CDR2 SAAADI. This CDR3 comprises 14 residues. Trimming removed 6 bases from V and 3 bases from J, with 12 bases in between. The DNA for the CDR3 is TGCGCCAGCAGGGGGGGGGCTGTCAAAAACATTCAGTACTTC. Amino acid sequence: CASRGGAVKNIQYF.

The V call is TRBV2, the J call TRBJ2-1, with a possible D match to TRBD1 (6 bases). V lost 3 bases, J lost 7 bases, and 16 bases lay in between. The CDR3 extends over 15 amino acids. Germline CDR1 is SNHLY and CDR2 is FYNNEI. The CDR3 loop is CASSEIAQGLNEQFF. The CDR3, as DNA: TGTGCCAGCAGTGAGATTGCACAGGGTTTGAATGAGCAGTTCTTC.

V usage is TRBV7-3 and J usage is TRBJ1-5; perhaps TRBD1 as D (6 bases). V gave up 2 bases and J gave up 6 bases, with 11 bases separating them. There are 14 residues in the CDR3. Germline V gene data show CDR1 as SGHTA and CDR2 as FQGTGA. The CDR3 reads CASSLSGAGQPQHF. CDR3 DNA sequence: TGTGCCAGCAGCTTATCAGGGGCTGGTCAGCCCCAGCATTTT.

The chain recombines TRBV5-1 with TRBJ2-7; weak D call: TRBD2 (8 bases). Germline values: CDR1 SGHRS, CDR2 YFSETQ. The CDR3 covers 15 residues. V lost 4 bases and J lost 10, with 24 bases in between. The CDR3 nucleotides are TGCGCCAGCAGCCCAGGCAGGGGGGCGGGAGGTTCTCAGTACTTC. Translated: CASSPGRGAGGSQYF.

This clone showed up just once. The chain recombines TRBV5-1 with TRBJ1-1; maybe TRBD1 (6 bases). Germline V gives CDR1 SGHRS, CDR2 YFSETQ. The CDR3 extends over 12 amino acids. Trimming left V 4 bases short and J 8 bases short, with 12 bases between. The DNA for the CDR3 is TGCGCCAGCAGCAGACCGGGGACAGAAGCTTTCTTT. This codes for CASSRPGTEAFF.

CDR3 protein: CASSWERGRFTGELFF. The CDR3 region has the DNA TGCGCCAGCAGCTGGGAGCGGGGGAGATTCACCGGGGAGCTGTTTTTT. The V gene is TRBV5-1, the J gene TRBJ2-2; 8 nucleotides agree with TRBD2. V gave up 3 bases and J gave up 4 bases; unmatched junction bases: 8. The CDR3 contains 16 residues. Germline V gene sequence: CDR1 SGHRS, CDR2 YFSETQ.

V gene TRBV7-2 combines with J gene TRBJ2-7, with 7 bases lining up with TRBD2. The CDR3 is 15 residues long. CDR1 is SGHTA and CDR2 is FQGNSA in the germline V gene. Trimming cost V 6 bases and J 0 bases; bases outside gene matches: 8. CDR3 amino acids: CASSRSSGSSYEQYF. Here the CDR3 DNA reads TGTGCCAGCAGTAGATCTAGCGGAAGCTCCTACGAGCAGTACTTC.